These 22 T cell receptor beta chains were sequenced from one sample in a study of CD8 T cells in ankylosing spondylitis. TCRdb passed the 5' RACE reads through MiXCR, listing each CDR3 protein once. The top ten hold more than 9.5% of the sample, which has roughly 180,000 distinct CDR3 sequences, roughly 13% seen once. The sample comprised blood, either unsorted or a sorted T cell fraction (not recorded which). The receptors shown here come from a female donor with ankylosing spondylitis or in good health (not recorded which).

There are a few counts of this clonotype. The genes are TRBV5-1 and TRBJ2-3; 15 nucleotides line up with TRBD2. V gave up 2 bases and J gave up 3 bases; unmatched junction bases: 10. CDR3 length equals 19 residues. CDR1 and CDR2 (germline): SGHRS, YFSETQ. The CDR3 sequence: CASSFTYRGLAGGTDTQYF. CDR3 DNA: TGCGCCAGCAGCTTCACATACAGGGGACTAGCGGGAGGAACAGATACGCAGTATTTT.

This chain joins TRBV12-3 or TRBV12-4 and TRBJ1-1; a possible D gene is TRBD1 (5 bases). There are 17 residues in the CDR3. V lost 5 bases and J lost 5, with 24 bases in between. This chain's CDR3 is CASSPPRDLPGSTEAFF. The CDR3 nucleotides read TGTGCCAGCAGTCCCCCAAGGGACCTCCCCGGCAGTACTGAAGCTTTCTTT.

This clonotype was seen repeatedly, ten times or more. The chain joins TRBV7-2 to TRBJ1-1; D call uncertain. V was shortened by 4 bases and J by 2 bases, with 11 bases between the two germline ends. The germline CDR1 and CDR2 sequences are SGHTA and FQGNSA. The CDR3 consists of 14 residues. CDR3 protein: CASSSLGYNTEAFF. The CDR3 bases are TGTGCCAGCAGCTCCTTGGGTTACAACACTGAAGCTTTCTTT.

This clonotype was picked up many times. J is TRBJ2-7 and V is TRBV2, with 7 bases fitting TRBD2. The CDR3 is made up of 11 amino acids. Germline V lookup: CDR1 SNHLY, CDR2 FYNNEI. The V gene end was trimmed by 8 bases and the J gene end by 5 bases; junction bases not matched to a gene: 3. DNA of the CDR3: TGTGCCAGCCTACTAGCGCACGAGCAGTACTTC. It encodes CASLLAHEQYF.

The chain has TRBV24-1 and TRBJ2-1; 9 bases are shared with TRBD2. V was pared by 5 bases and J by 8 bases, with 9 bases of the junction left unmatched. The CDR3 length is 15 residues. In germline, CDR1 is KGHDR, CDR2 SFDVKD. Written as DNA, the CDR3 is TGTGCCACCAGTGCTCCGGGACTAGCTAACCATGAGCAGTTCTTC. This translates into CATSAPGLANHEQFF.

The chain has TRBV29-1 and TRBJ2-3; D gene ambiguous. There are 12 residues in the CDR3. The V gene lost 4 bases and the J gene lost 6 bases, with 11 bases spanning the gap. Germline assignment: CDR1 SQVTM and CDR2 ANQGSEA. CDR3: CSVAQRLDTQYF. The CDR3 DNA reads TGCAGCGTTGCACAGAGATTGGATACGCAGTATTTT.

This clonotype has just a few counts. V is TRBV5-1 and J is TRBJ2-7; TRBD2 might be the D (5 bases). V gave up 0 bases and J gave up 1 base, with 11 bases separating them. The CDR3 spans 15 residues. The V gene's germline CDR1 is SGHRS and CDR2 YFSETQ. This CDR3 reads CASSLEGGGSYEQYF. CDR3 sequence (DNA): TGCGCCAGCAGCTTGGAGGGCGGAGGATCCTACGAGCAGTACTTC.

The chain has TRBV20-1 and TRBJ1-5; perhaps TRBD1 as D (6 bases). Deletions cut 2 bases from V and 0 bases from J, with 14 bases between. CDR3 length equals 16 residues. The germline V gene encodes CDR1 DFQATT and CDR2 SNEGSKA (reference sequence). This chain's CDR3 is CSARRTVFYSNQPQHF. The CDR3 nucleotides read TGCAGTGCTAGAAGGACAGTGTTTTATAGCAATCAGCCCCAGCATTTT.

This clonotype was seen at least ten times. The chain uses TRBV20-1 and TRBJ2-7, with 8 nucleotides matching TRBD1. CDR3 length equals 15 residues. V shed 0 bases, J shed 4 bases, and the junction held 8 bases outside the gene matches. The germline gives CDR1 DFQATT, CDR2 SNEGSKA (reference sequence). The CDR3 DNA is TGCAGTGCTAGAGATCTATACGGACAGGGATACGAGCAGTACTTC. This gives the protein CSARDLYGQGYEQYF.

This chain joins TRBV4-3 and TRBJ2-6; TRBD1 matches 8 bases. With 4 bases clipped from V and 5 bases from J, the junction kept 4 bases outside the gene matches. CDR3 length equals 15 residues. From germline, CDR1 is LGHNA and CDR2 YSLEER. CDR3 amino acids: CASSLGQGRANVLTF. Written as DNA, the CDR3 is TGCGCCAGCAGCCTTGGACAGGGAAGGGCCAACGTCCTGACTTTC.

This clonotype was counted many times. CDR3 sequence (DNA): TGTGCCAGCAGCCCTAGCGGGTTCCAAGAGACCCAGTACTTC. Translation gives CASSPSGFQETQYF. The chain combines TRBV7-9 with TRBJ2-5; TRBD2 aligns across 8 bases. After removal of 5 bases from V and 1 base from J, the junction contained 3 bases not matched to a gene. This CDR3 is 14 amino acids long. CDR1 and CDR2 (germline): SEHNR, FQNEAQ (reference sequence).

At least ten counts were recorded for this clonotype. The chain joins TRBV7-9 to TRBJ2-5; no definite D call. There are 15 residues in the CDR3. Germline V gene sequence: CDR1 SEHNR, CDR2 FQNEAQ (reference sequence). Trimming took off 7 bases at V and 3 bases at J, with 18 bases between the two ends. DNA of the CDR3: TGTGCCAGCACCCTCACTTCTTCTACTAAAGAGACCCAGTACTTC. Translation gives CASTLTSSTKETQYF.

This clonotype has more than one count but fewer than ten. A read error is possible here, since a much larger clone lies one base away. The chain recombines TRBV28 with TRBJ2-7; 7 nucleotides match TRBD1. V gave up 6 bases and J gave up 3 bases; unmatched junction bases: 5. The CDR3 loop spans 13 amino acids. The germline CDR1 and CDR2 sequences are MDHEN and SYDVKM. The CDR3 bases are TGTGCCAGCAGCCCGGGACAGAACTACGAGCAGTACTTC. Its translation: CASSPGQNYEQYF.

This clonotype was observed at least ten times. One junction end disagrees with the germline gene, perhaps due to a read error. J is TRBJ1-1 and V is TRBV20-1, with D hard to call. The germline V gene encodes CDR1 DFQATT and CDR2 SNEGSKA (reference sequence). CDR3 length: 14 amino acids. The CDR3 is CSAIGPMGNAEAFF. The CDR3 nucleotides read TGCAGTGCTATAGGCCCTATGGGGAACGCTGAAGCTTTCTTT.

Ten or more counts support this clonotype. This chain connects TRBV3-1 to TRBJ1-5; TRBD1 matches at 8 bases. The germline gives CDR1 LGHDT, CDR2 YNNKEL (reference sequence). Trimming took 5 bases from V and 0 from J; bases not matched to a gene: 21. The CDR3 runs 21 residues. The CDR3, as DNA: TGTGCCAGCAGCTCGAGGGGTCCACTCAGGGGGCGCGGGGTTAGCAATCAGCCCCAGCATTTT. Protein: CASSSRGPLRGRGVSNQPQHF. Combining the CDR3 with reference TRBV3-1 and TRBJ1-5 gives the whole variable domain DTAVSQTPKYLVTQMGNDKSIKCEQNLGHDTMYWYKQDSKKFLKIMFSYNNKELIINETVPNRFSPKSPDKAHLNLHINSLELGDSAVYFCASSSRGPLRGRGVSNQPQHFGDGTRLSIL.

The table lists this clonotype with many counts. The V and J genes are TRBV7-8 and TRBJ2-7; D possibly uses TRBD1 or TRBD2 (5 bases each). Trimming stripped 5 bases from V and 3 bases from J, with 17 bases between. This CDR3 is built from 15 residues. Germline CDR1 SGHVS, CDR2 FQNEAQ. CDR3 residues: CASSGVGTSRYEQYF. In DNA, the CDR3 is TGTGCCAGCAGCGGGGTCGGGACGAGTCGCTACGAGCAGTACTTC. Full variable domain (missing parts from reference TRBV7-8 and TRBJ2-7): GAGVSQSPRYKVAKRGQDVALRCDPISGHVSLFWYQQALGQGPEFLTYFQNEAQLDKSGLPSDRFFAERPEGSVSTLKIQRTQQEDSAVYLCASSGVGTSRYEQYFGPGTRLTVT.

The V call is TRBV5-1, the J call TRBJ2-7; TRBD1 agrees at 10 bases. J gave up 0 bases and V 5 bases, and 17 bases lay outside the gene matches. The CDR3 consists of 19 residues. CDR1 is SGHRS, CDR2 YFSETQ, per germline. The CDR3: CASRPTGTGASTFSYEQYF. The CDR3 coding sequence is TGCGCCAGCAGACCAACCGGGACAGGGGCCTCAACCTTCTCCTACGAGCAGTACTTC.

The chain links TRBV27 to TRBJ2-7; D uncertain. Germline CDR1 and CDR2: MNHEY and SMNVEV (reference sequence). Trimming stripped 4 bases from V and 3 bases from J, with 13 bases between. The CDR3 contains 14 residues. The CDR3 DNA reads TGTGCCAGCAGTTCCCAATCCGTTATCTACGAGCAGTACTTC. Protein product: CASSSQSVIYEQYF.

The CDR3: CASSIRGVANEKLFF. CDR3 bases: TGTGCCAGTAGTATTAGGGGAGTTGCTAATGAAAAACTGTTTTTT. The chain uses TRBV19 and TRBJ1-4, with D perhaps matching TRBD1 (5 bases). The CDR3 loop spans 15 amino acids. In germline, CDR1 is LNHDA, CDR2 SQIVND (reference sequence). V dropped 3 bases and J dropped 3 bases, with 11 bases sitting between them.

In its sample, this clonotype was seen many times. The rearrangement links TRBV6-2 or TRBV6-3 to TRBJ2-7; TRBD2 agrees at 7 bases. J was trimmed by 0 bases and V by 5 bases; bases with no gene match: 7. Germline V gives CDR1 MNHEY, CDR2 SVGEGT. The CDR3 has 15 amino acids. The CDR3 is CASSPRLASSYEQYF. Written as DNA, the CDR3 is TGTGCCAGCAGTCCCCGACTAGCCAGCTCCTACGAGCAGTACTTC.

This clonotype was detected many times. The chain carries TRBV29-1 and TRBJ2-2, with 8 nucleotides matching TRBD1. The CDR3 runs 12 residues. Germline CDR1 is SQVTM and CDR2 is ANQGSEA. The CDR3 DNA reads as TGCAGTGCCGACAGGGGTACCGGGGAGCTGTTTTTT. Residues: CSADRGTGELFF.

Turning to this clonotype: A much bigger clone sits one base away, suggesting this may be a read error. This chain joins TRBV7-2 and TRBJ2-1, with D hard to call. Germline CDR1 and CDR2: SGHTA and FQGNSA. The CDR3 contains 15 residues. CDR3 bases: TGTGCCAGCAGCTTAGATGTAGAACCGATGTATGAGCATTTCTTC. This translates into CASSLDVEPMYEHFF.